The rows below give T cell receptor beta chains drawn from one sample of a study of OX40 agonist ivuxolimab in advanced cancers. Generated by immunoSEQ multiplex PCR, the TCRdb table keeps only in-frame clones and is missing some. The sample contains about 110,000 clones, around 93% of which appear only once. The sample was CD4+ or CD8+ T cells sorted from blood, taken in a trial of the OX40 agonist ivuxolimab. All receptors come from an adult with an advanced solid tumor such as melanoma, head and neck, liver or kidney cancer. The CDR3 runs from the conserved cysteine through the conserved F or W. A D gene is named only where the DNA matches it firmly. Some rows have no size entry. The others give once, few or many, or a class for an expanded clone.

d_call: TRBD1
clone_size: .
v_call: TRBV7-3
j_call: TRBJ2-6
cdr3_aa: CASSLHRGPGANVLTF
cdr3_nt: TGTGCCAGCAGCTTACACAGGGGGCCCGGGGCCAACGTCCTGACTTTC

d_call: .
clone_size: .
v_call: TRBV7-2
j_call: TRBJ2-6
cdr3_aa: CASSRREGANVLTF
cdr3_nt: TGTGCCAGCAGCCGAAGGGAAGGGGCCAACGTCCTGACTTTC

d_call: .
clone_size: .
v_call: TRBV19
j_call: TRBJ2-7
cdr3_aa: CASSISGADHEQYF
cdr3_nt: TGTGCCAGTAGTATAAGTGGGGCCGATCACGAGCAGTACTTC

d_call: .
clone_size: .
v_call: TRBV7-6
j_call: TRBJ2-2
cdr3_aa: CASSLAGARTGELFF
cdr3_nt: TGTGCCAGCAGCTTAGCAGGGGCGCGCACCGGGGAGCTGTTTTTT

d_call: TRBD2
clone_size: .
v_call: TRBV18
j_call: TRBJ2-5
cdr3_aa: CASSTELAGGQETQYF
cdr3_nt: TGTGCCAGCTCCACGGAGCTAGCGGGGGGCCAAGAGACCCAGTACTTC

d_call: .
clone_size: .
v_call: TRBV6-1
j_call: TRBJ1-1
cdr3_aa: CASSDRDPLFF
cdr3_nt: TGTGCCAGCAGTGACCGGGACCCCCTTTTCTTT

d_call: .
clone_size: .
v_call: TRBV6-5
j_call: TRBJ1-3
cdr3_aa: CASSLTQGPGNTIYF
cdr3_nt: TGTGCCAGCAGCCTTACTCAGGGGCCCGGAAACACCATATATTTT

d_call: .
clone_size: once
v_call: TRBV9
j_call: TRBJ1-1
cdr3_aa: CASSVVGTGNTEAFF
cdr3_nt: TGTGCCAGCAGCGTAGTGGGGACCGGGAACACTGAAGCTTTCTTT

d_call: .
clone_size: .
v_call: TRBV6-5
j_call: TRBJ1-1
cdr3_aa: CASSHDEGRAFF
cdr3_nt: TGTGCCAGCAGTCACGACGAGGGTCGGGCTTTCTTT

d_call: .
clone_size: .
v_call: TRBV7-3
j_call: TRBJ2-3
cdr3_aa: CASSLNGPDTQYF
cdr3_nt: TGTGCCAGCAGCTTAAACGGCCCAGATACGCAGTATTTT

d_call: TRBD1
clone_size: .
v_call: TRBV11-2
j_call: TRBJ1-1
cdr3_aa: CASSFRTGAENTEAFF
cdr3_nt: TGTGCCAGCAGCTTCCGGACAGGGGCTGAGAACACTGAAGCTTTCTTT

d_call: .
clone_size: .
v_call: TRBV11-3
j_call: TRBJ1-2
cdr3_aa: CASSSRWKLNYGYTF
cdr3_nt: TGTGCCAGCAGCTCCCGGTGGAAACTTAACTATGGCTACACCTTC

d_call: TRBD1
clone_size: .
v_call: TRBV19
j_call: TRBJ2-2
cdr3_aa: CASSWTGRGPNTGELFF
cdr3_nt: TGTGCCAGTAGTTGGACCGGCAGGGGGCCGAACACCGGGGAGCTGTTTTTT

d_call: .
clone_size: .
v_call: TRBV21-1
j_call: TRBJ2-7
cdr3_aa: CASSRGRSPYEQYF
cdr3_nt: TGTGCCAGCAGCAGGGGCCGCTCCCCGTACGAGCAGTACTTC

d_call: TRBD2
clone_size: .
v_call: TRBV30
j_call: TRBJ2-7
cdr3_aa: CAWGRDDYEQYF
cdr3_nt: TGTGCCTGGGGGAGGGATGACTACGAGCAGTACTTC

d_call: .
clone_size: .
v_call: TRBV7-9
j_call: TRBJ1-5
cdr3_aa: CASSQGTHQPQHF
cdr3_nt: TGTGCCAGCAGCCAAGGGACACATCAGCCCCAGCATTTT

d_call: .
clone_size: .
v_call: TRBV29-1
j_call: TRBJ2-1
cdr3_aa: CSAGWRFGEQFF
cdr3_nt: TGCAGCGCCGGGTGGCGTTTCGGTGAGCAGTTCTTC

d_call: TRBD1
clone_size: once
v_call: TRBV7-2
j_call: TRBJ2-7
cdr3_aa: CASKLPGQGYEQYF
cdr3_nt: TGTGCCAGCAAGCTTCCGGGACAGGGCTACGAGCAGTACTTC

d_call: .
clone_size: once
v_call: TRBV5-1
j_call: TRBJ2-3
cdr3_aa: CASSADRLDSTDTQYF
cdr3_nt: TGCGCCAGCAGCGCGGACAGACTCGATAGCACAGATACGCAGTATTTT

d_call: TRBD1
clone_size: .
v_call: TRBV18
j_call: TRBJ1-1
cdr3_aa: CASSQGQTHTEAFF
cdr3_nt: TGTGCCAGCTCACAGGGACAGACCCACACTGAAGCTTTCTTT

d_call: .
clone_size: .
v_call: TRBV6-1
j_call: TRBJ2-7
cdr3_aa: CASKDLIYEQYF
cdr3_nt: TGTGCCAGCAAGGACTTGATATACGAGCAGTACTTC

d_call: .
clone_size: .
v_call: TRBV6-5
j_call: TRBJ2-3
cdr3_aa: CASRQQSTDTQYF
cdr3_nt: TGTGCCAGCAGGCAACAAAGCACAGATACGCAGTATTTT

d_call: TRBD2
clone_size: .
v_call: TRBV19
j_call: TRBJ2-1
cdr3_aa: CASRTSGGSYNEQFF
cdr3_nt: TGTGCCAGCCGGACTAGCGGAGGCTCCTACAATGAGCAGTTCTTC

d_call: TRBD1
clone_size: few
v_call: TRBV2
j_call: TRBJ2-5
cdr3_aa: CASSEGQGQGVGETQYF
cdr3_nt: TGTGCCAGCAGTGAAGGTCAGGGACAGGGTGTGGGCGAGACCCAGTACTTC

d_call: .
clone_size: .
v_call: TRBV2
j_call: TRBJ2-7
cdr3_aa: CASSVWGGATPWGYF
cdr3_nt: TGTGCCAGCAGTGTTTGGGGGGGGGCTACCCCCTGGGGGTACTTC

d_call: .
clone_size: .
v_call: TRBV5-4
j_call: TRBJ2-5
cdr3_aa: CASSLPGAGEETQYF
cdr3_nt: TGTGCCAGCAGCTTGCCTGGTGCAGGGGAAGAGACCCAGTACTTC

d_call: .
clone_size: .
v_call: TRBV5-4
j_call: TRBJ2-7
cdr3_aa: CASSSAGTGINRYF
cdr3_nt: TGTGCCAGCAGCTCCGCGGGGACCGGGATTAATCGGTACTTC

d_call: TRBD1
clone_size: .
v_call: TRBV28
j_call: TRBJ1-1
cdr3_aa: CASSSPGTGHTEAFF
cdr3_nt: TGTGCCAGCAGTTCACCCGGGACAGGGCACACTGAAGCTTTCTTT

d_call: TRBD2
clone_size: .
v_call: TRBV7-3
j_call: TRBJ2-3
cdr3_aa: CASSLTGTSGAGTDTQYF
cdr3_nt: TGTGCCAGCAGCCTGACCGGGACTAGCGGAGCGGGGACAGATACGCAGTATTTT

d_call: .
clone_size: once
v_call: TRBV7-9
j_call: TRBJ2-7
cdr3_aa: CASSQPHDTYEQYF
cdr3_nt: TGTGCCAGCAGCCAGCCCCATGACACCTACGAGCAGTACTTC

d_call: .
clone_size: .
v_call: TRBV6-4
j_call: TRBJ2-1
cdr3_aa: CASSVEAEIGEQFF
cdr3_nt: TGTGCCAGCAGTGTGGAGGCGGAGATCGGTGAGCAGTTCTTC

d_call: .
clone_size: .
v_call: TRBV7-2
j_call: TRBJ2-2
cdr3_aa: CASSQRVVGANTGELFF
cdr3_nt: TGTGCCAGCAGCCAGAGGGTCGTGGGCGCGAACACCGGGGAGCTGTTTTTT

d_call: .
clone_size: .
v_call: TRBV9
j_call: TRBJ1-3
cdr3_aa: CASSVRADSGNTIYF
cdr3_nt: TGTGCCAGCAGCGTTCGGGCGGACTCTGGAAACACCATATATTTT

d_call: .
clone_size: .
v_call: TRBV27
j_call: TRBJ2-1
cdr3_aa: CASSSGTLYNEQFF
cdr3_nt: TGTGCCAGCAGTTCAGGGACCCTTTACAATGAGCAGTTCTTC

d_call: .
clone_size: .
v_call: TRBV13
j_call: TRBJ2-7
cdr3_aa: CASSRYDRNEQYF
cdr3_nt: TGTGCCAGCAGCCGCTATGACAGGAACGAGCAGTACTTC

d_call: TRBD2
clone_size: .
v_call: TRBV27
j_call: TRBJ2-2
cdr3_aa: CASSPGLAAGELFF
cdr3_nt: TGTGCCAGCAGTCCCGGACTAGCTGCCGGGGAGCTGTTTTTT

d_call: .
clone_size: .
v_call: TRBV21-1
j_call: TRBJ1-6
cdr3_aa: CASSTHRVSPLHF
cdr3_nt: TGTGCCAGCAGCACGCACAGGGTCTCACCCCTCCACTTT

d_call: .
clone_size: .
v_call: TRBV5-1
j_call: TRBJ2-6
cdr3_aa: CASSLQGSDFSGANVLTF
cdr3_nt: TGCGCCAGCAGCTTGCAAGGGTCTGATTTCTCTGGGGCCAACGTCCTGACTTTC

d_call: TRBD1
clone_size: .
v_call: TRBV27
j_call: TRBJ1-1
cdr3_aa: CASGMTGEDTEAFF
cdr3_nt: TGTGCCAGCGGGATGACAGGGGAGGACACTGAAGCTTTCTTT

d_call: TRBD1
clone_size: .
v_call: TRBV11-2
j_call: TRBJ2-3
cdr3_aa: CASSLNPTGTDTQYF
cdr3_nt: TGTGCCAGCAGCCTAAACCCGACAGGGACAGATACGCAGTATTTT